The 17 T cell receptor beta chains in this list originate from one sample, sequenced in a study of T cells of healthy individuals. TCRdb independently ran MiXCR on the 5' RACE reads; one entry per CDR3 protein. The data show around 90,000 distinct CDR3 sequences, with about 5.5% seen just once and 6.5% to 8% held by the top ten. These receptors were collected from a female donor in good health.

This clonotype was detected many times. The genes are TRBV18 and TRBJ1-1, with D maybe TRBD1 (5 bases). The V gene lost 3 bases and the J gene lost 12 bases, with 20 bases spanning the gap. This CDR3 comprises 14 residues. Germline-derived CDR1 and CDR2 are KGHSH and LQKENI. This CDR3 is CASSPGTAVLGTFF. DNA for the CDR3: TGTGCCAGCTCACCCGGGACGGCAGTCCTAGGGACTTTCTTT.

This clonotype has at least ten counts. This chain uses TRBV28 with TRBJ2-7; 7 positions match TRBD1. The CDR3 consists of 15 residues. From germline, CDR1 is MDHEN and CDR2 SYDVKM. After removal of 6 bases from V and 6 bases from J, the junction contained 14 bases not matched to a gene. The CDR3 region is CASREGQASGGEQYF. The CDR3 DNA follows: TGTGCCAGCAGGGAAGGACAGGCCTCAGGAGGCGAGCAGTACTTC. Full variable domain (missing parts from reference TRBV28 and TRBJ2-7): DVKVTQSSRYLVKRTGEKVFLECVQDMDHENMFWYRQDPGLGLRLIYFSYDVKMKEKGDIPEGYSVSREKKERFSLILESASTNQTSMYLCASREGQASGGEQYFGPGTRLTVT.

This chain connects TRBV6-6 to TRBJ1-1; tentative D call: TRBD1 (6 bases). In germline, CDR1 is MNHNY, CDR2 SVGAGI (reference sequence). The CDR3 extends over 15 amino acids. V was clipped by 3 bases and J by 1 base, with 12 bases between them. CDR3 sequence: CASSYSGAKNTEAFF. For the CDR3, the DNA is TGTGCCAGCAGTTATTCAGGGGCTAAGAACACTGAAGCTTTCTTT.

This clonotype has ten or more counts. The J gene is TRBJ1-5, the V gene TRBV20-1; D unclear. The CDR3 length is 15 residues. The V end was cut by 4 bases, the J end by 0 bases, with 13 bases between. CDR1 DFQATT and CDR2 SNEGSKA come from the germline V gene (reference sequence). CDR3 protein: CSATAAGHSNQPQHF. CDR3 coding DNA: TGCAGTGCTACCGCCGCGGGCCATAGCAATCAGCCCCAGCATTTT.

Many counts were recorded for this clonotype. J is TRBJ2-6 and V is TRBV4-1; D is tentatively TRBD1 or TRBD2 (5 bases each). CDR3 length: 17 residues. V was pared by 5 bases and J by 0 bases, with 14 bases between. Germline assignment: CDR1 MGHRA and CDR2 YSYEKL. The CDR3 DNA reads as TGCGCCAGCAGCTTAAGCCGGGACGTCTCTGGGGCCAACGTCCTGACTTTC. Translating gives CASSLSRDVSGANVLTF.

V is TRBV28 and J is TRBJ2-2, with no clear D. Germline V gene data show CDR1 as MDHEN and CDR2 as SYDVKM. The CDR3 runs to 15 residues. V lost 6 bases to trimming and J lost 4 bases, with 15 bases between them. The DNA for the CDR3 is TGTGCCAGCAGAATTTCGGCAGGAGTCACCGGGGAGCTGTTTTTT. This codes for CASRISAGVTGELFF.

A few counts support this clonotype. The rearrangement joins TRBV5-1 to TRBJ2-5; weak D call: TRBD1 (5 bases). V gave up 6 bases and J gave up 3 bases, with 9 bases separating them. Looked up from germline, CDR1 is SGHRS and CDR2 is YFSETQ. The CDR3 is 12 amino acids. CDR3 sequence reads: CASIGAEETQYF. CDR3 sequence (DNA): TGCGCCAGCATTGGGGCCGAAGAGACCCAGTACTTC.

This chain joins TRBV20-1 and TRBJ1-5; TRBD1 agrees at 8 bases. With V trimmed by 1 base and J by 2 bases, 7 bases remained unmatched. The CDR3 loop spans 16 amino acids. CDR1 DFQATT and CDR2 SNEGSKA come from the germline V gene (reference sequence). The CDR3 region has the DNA TGCAGTGCTAGAGTGACCGGGACAGGAGGCAATCAGCCCCAGCATTTT. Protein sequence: CSARVTGTGGNQPQHF.

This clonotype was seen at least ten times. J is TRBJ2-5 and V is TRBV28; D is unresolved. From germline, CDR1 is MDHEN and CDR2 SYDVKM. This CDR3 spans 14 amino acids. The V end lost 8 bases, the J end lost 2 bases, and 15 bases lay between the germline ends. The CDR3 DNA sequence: TGTGCCAGCGTTGGCCATGACCGACAAGAGACCCAGTACTTC. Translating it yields CASVGHDRQETQYF.

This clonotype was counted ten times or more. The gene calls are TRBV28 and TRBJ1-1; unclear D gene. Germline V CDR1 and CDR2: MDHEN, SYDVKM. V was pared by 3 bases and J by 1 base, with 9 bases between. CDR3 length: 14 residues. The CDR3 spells CASSFFRKNTEAFF. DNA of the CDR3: TGTGCCAGCAGTTTCTTCAGAAAGAACACTGAAGCTTTCTTT.

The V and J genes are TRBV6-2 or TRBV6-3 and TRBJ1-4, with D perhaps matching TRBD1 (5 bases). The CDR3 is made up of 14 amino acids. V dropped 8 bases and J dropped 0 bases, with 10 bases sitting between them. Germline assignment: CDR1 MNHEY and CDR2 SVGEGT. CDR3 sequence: CASVRGATNEKLFF. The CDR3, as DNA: TGTGCCAGCGTCCGGGGGGCAACTAATGAAAAACTGTTTTTT.

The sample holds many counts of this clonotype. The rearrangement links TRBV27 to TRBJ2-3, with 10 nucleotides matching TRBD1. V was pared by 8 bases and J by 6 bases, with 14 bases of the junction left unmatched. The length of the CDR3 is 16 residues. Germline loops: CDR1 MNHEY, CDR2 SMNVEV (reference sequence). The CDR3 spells CASRLWGTGDFDTQYF. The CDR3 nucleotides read TGTGCCAGCCGGCTTTGGGGGACAGGGGATTTTGATACGCAGTATTTT.

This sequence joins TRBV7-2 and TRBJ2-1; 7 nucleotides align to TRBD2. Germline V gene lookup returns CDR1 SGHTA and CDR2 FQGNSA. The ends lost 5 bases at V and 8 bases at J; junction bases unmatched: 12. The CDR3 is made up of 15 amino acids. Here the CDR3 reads CASSPLVGGSHEQFF. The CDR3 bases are TGTGCCAGCAGCCCCCTCGTGGGAGGGTCGCATGAGCAGTTCTTC.

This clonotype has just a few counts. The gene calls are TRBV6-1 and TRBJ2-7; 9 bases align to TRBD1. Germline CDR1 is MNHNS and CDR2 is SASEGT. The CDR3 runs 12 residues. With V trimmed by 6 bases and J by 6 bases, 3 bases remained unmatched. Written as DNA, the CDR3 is TGTGCCAGCAGCGGGACAGGGACCGAGCAGTACTTC. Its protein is CASSGTGTEQYF.

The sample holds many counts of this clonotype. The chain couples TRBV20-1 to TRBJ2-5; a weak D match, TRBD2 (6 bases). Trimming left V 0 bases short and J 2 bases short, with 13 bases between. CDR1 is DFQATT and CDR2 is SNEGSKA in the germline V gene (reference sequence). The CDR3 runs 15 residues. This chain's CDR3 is CSARDSGLPQETQYF. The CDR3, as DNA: TGCAGTGCTAGAGATAGCGGACTGCCACAAGAGACCCAGTACTTC.

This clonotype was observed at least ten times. In DNA form, the CDR3 reads TGCGCCAGCAGCCAAGATCTCGGGCTAGCGGGAGGCCTCCATTTCTTC. It translates to CASSQDLGLAGGLHFF. The rearrangement uses TRBV4-3 and TRBJ2-1; 11 bases line up with TRBD2. CDR3 length equals 16 residues. Germline CDR1 and CDR2: LGHNA and YSLEER. V trimming: 0 bases; J trimming: 16 bases; junction bases outside the gene matches: 14.

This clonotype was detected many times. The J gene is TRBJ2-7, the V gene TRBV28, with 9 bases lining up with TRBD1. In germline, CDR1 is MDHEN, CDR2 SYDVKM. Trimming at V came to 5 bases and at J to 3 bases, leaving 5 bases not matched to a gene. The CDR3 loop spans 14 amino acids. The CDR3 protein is CASSLDRGFYEQYF. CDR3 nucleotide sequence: TGTGCCAGCAGTCTCGACAGGGGGTTCTACGAGCAGTACTTC.